Given below is one T cell receptor delta chain in context. A read error likely explains why the TCRdb protein, taken from a much larger clone, differs from this DNA's translation at residue 12; the protein shown is translated from the DNA. The data belong to a study of gamma-delta T cells after stem cell transplantation. V lost 3 bases and J lost 3, with 22 bases in between. The CDR3 runs to 17 residues. Looked up from germline, CDR1 is GEAIGNYY and CDR2 is EKD. With CATT, TCRdb re-called clones from the RT-PCR reads. In the table there are some 1,100 delta-chain clones, over 2.5% of which are singletons.

V gene TRDV2 combines with J gene TRDJ1, with a tentative D call TRDD3 (6 bases). The clonotype was recovered from a human donor. It is not recorded whose cells these are; they may come from a transplant donor. Sequencing was performed on gamma-delta T cells. The CDR3 sequence is CACDALIGGGGADKLIF. The CDR3 DNA follows: TGTGCCTGTGACGCCCTCATAGGTGGGGGGGGCGCCGATAAACTCATCTTT.